This TCR beta chain was observed in a study of cytomegalovirus exposure and HLA in healthy donors. Amplification used 60 Vbeta primers and 13 Jbeta primers. The repertoire was sequenced with immunoSEQ multiplex PCR; TCRdb's copy has only in-frame clones and lacks some. The sample gives fewer than 250,000 clones, around 79% of which show up once; 1.5% to 2% is in the top ten. This CDR3 is built from 14 residues. The genes are TRBV12-1 and TRBJ1-1; the table assigns TRBD1, which was not confirmed against the DNA. TRBV12-1 is labeled a pseudogene. The sequence was obtained from a man aged 18 to 29 in good health and CMV-seronegative. Sequences were obtained from PBMCs. CDR3 in amino acids: CASSPETGSTEAFF. The CDR3 DNA sequence: TGTGCCAGCAGCCCCGAGACAGGGTCCACTGAAGCTTTCTTT.